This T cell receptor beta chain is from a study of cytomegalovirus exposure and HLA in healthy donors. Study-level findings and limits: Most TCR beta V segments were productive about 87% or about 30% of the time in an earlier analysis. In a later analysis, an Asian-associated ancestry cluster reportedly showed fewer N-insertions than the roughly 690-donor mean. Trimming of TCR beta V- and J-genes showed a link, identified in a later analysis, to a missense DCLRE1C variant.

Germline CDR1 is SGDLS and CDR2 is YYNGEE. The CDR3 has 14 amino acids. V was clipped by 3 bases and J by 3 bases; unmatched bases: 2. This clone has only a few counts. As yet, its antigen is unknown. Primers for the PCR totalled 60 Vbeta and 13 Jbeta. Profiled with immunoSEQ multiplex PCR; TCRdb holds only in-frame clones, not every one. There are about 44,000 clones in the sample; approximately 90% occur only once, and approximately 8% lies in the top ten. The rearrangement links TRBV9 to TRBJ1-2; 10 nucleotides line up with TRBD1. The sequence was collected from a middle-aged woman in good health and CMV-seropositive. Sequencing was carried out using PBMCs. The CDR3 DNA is TGTGCCAGCAGCGAAGGGACAGGGGACTATGGCTACACCTTC. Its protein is CASSEGTGDYGYTF.